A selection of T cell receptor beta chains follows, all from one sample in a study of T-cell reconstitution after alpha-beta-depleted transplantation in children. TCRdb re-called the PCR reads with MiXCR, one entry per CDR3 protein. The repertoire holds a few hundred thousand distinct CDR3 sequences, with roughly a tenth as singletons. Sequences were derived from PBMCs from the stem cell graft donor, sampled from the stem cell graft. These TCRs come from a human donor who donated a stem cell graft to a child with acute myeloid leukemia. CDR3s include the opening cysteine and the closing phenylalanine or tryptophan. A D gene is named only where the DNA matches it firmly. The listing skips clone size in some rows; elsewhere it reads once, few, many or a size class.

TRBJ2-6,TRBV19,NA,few,CASSIGGAGANVLTF,TGTGCCAGTAGTATAGGTGGGGCTGGGGCCAACGTCCTGACTTTC
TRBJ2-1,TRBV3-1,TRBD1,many,CASSQDWGQAEQFF,TGTGCCAGCAGCCAAGATTGGGGACAGGCTGAGCAGTTCTTC
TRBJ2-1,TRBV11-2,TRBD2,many,CASSFVSGAFYNEQFF,TGTGCCAGCAGCTTTGTTAGCGGGGCATTCTACAATGAGCAGTTCTTC
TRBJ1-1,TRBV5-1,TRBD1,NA,CASSTQTGSEAFF,TGCGCCAGCAGCACACAGACAGGGTCTGAAGCTTTCTTT
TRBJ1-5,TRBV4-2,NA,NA,CASSQIGRSNQPQHF,TGTGCCAGCAGCCAAATAGGGAGGAGCAATCAGCCCCAGCATTTT
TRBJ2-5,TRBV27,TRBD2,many,CASSKTGLAEETQYF,TGTGCCAGCAGTAAGACGGGACTAGCTGAAGAGACCCAGTACTTC
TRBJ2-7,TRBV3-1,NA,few,CASSQDPDTYEQYF,TGTGCCAGCAGCCAAGATCCGGATACCTACGAGCAGTACTTC
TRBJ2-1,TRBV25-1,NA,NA,CASTRGSYNEQFF,TGTGCCAGCACCCGGGGGTCCTACAATGAGCAGTTCTTC
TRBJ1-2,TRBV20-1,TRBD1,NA,CSARDPSRGHGYTF,TGCAGTGCTAGAGATCCCAGCAGGGGGCATGGCTACACCTTC
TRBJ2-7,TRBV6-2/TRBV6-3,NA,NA,CASSYSGHIYEQYF,TGTGCCAGCAGTTACTCTGGCCATATCTACGAGCAGTACTTC
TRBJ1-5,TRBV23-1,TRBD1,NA,CASSQSAGGNNQPQHF,TGCGCCAGCAGTCAATCGGCAGGGGGAAACAATCAGCCCCAGCATTTT
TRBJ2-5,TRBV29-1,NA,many,CSVGPSQETQYF,TGCAGCGTTGGGCCCTCCCAAGAGACCCAGTACTTC
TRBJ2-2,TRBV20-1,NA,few,CSAFRPTTGELFF,TGCAGTGCCTTCCGACCCACTACCGGGGAGCTGTTTTTT
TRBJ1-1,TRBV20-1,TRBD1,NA,CCASVRDRGPDGTEAFF,TGCTGTGCTAGTGTTCGGGACAGGGGGCCGGATGGGACTGAAGCTTTCTTT
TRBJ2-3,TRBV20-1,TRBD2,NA,CSARFLAGATDTQYF,TGCAGTGCTAGATTCCTAGCGGGAGCCACAGATACGCAGTATTTT
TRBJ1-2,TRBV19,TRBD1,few,CASSGGQTSTFGYTF,TGTGCCAGTAGTGGGGGACAGACGAGTACGTTCGGCTACACCTTC
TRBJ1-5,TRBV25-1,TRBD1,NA,CASSGSQGGQPQHF,TGTGCCAGCAGTGGGTCACAGGGGGGGCAGCCCCAGCATTTT
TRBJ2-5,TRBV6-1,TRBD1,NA,CASSEATGGPETQYF,TGTGCCAGCAGTGAAGCGACAGGGGGCCCAGAGACCCAGTACTTC
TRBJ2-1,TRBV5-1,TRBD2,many,CASSPVMAGGYNEQFF,TGCGCCAGCAGCCCTGTGATGGCGGGAGGCTACAATGAGCAGTTCTTC
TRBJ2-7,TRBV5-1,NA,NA,CASSGPDTHEQYF,TGCGCCAGCAGCGGACCCGACACCCACGAGCAGTACTTC